These T cell receptor beta chains were read from a single sample in a study of cytomegalovirus exposure and HLA in healthy donors. Here immunoSEQ multiplex PCR was the method, and the copy in TCRdb shows in-frame clones only, minus some. The sample consists of about 200,000 clones, roughly 80% of them appearing once. Sequencing was carried out using PBMCs. The receptors here all came from a man between 35 and 55 years old in good health and CMV-seronegative. The CDR3 runs from the conserved cysteine through the conserved F or W. A D gene is named only where the DNA matches it firmly. Expanded clones are given a class, and other clones once, few, many or no size at all.

.,TRBV15,TRBJ2-7,TRBD1,CATSGPDRAAEQYF,TGTGCCACCAGCGGCCCGGACAGGGCCGCGGAGCAGTACTTC
.,TRBV19,TRBJ2-2,.,CASSPGVTGELFF,TGTGCCAGTAGTCCCGGGGTAACCGGGGAGCTGTTTTTT
.,TRBV6-5,TRBJ1-1,.,CASFNRADTEAFF,TGTGCCAGCTTCAACAGGGCCGACACTGAAGCTTTCTTT
.,TRBV4-3,TRBJ1-2,TRBD1,CASSQDLRSGTGSGYTF,TGCGCCAGCAGCCAAGATTTAAGGAGCGGGACAGGAAGCGGCTACACCTTC
.,TRBV4-3,TRBJ2-7,.,CASSQGWGRINEQYF,TGCGCCAGCAGCCAAGGGTGGGGGCGCATCAACGAGCAGTACTTC
.,TRBV5-1,TRBJ2-7,.,CASSLASVKAEQYF,TGCGCCAGCAGCTTGGCAAGCGTCAAGGCCGAGCAGTACTTC
.,TRBV27,TRBJ2-7,TRBD2,CASSHNGLAYEQYF,TGTGCCAGCAGTCACAACGGACTAGCCTACGAGCAGTACTTC
few,TRBV27,TRBJ2-2,.,CASSPRTSLARTGELFF,TGTGCCAGCAGCCCTCGTACGTCCCTAGCGAGAACCGGGGAGCTGTTTTTT
few,TRBV2,TRBJ2-5,TRBD2,CASRGSGLSGGTQYF,TGTGCCAGCAGAGGTAGCGGACTTTCGGGAGGGACCCAGTACTTC
.,TRBV7-8,TRBJ2-5,.,CASSTSTQETQYF,TGTGCCAGCAGCACGAGCACCCAAGAGACCCAGTACTTC
once,TRBV6-1,TRBJ1-1,TRBD1,CASREVGQGILYTEAFF,TGTGCCAGCAGGGAAGTGGGACAGGGAATCTTGTACACTGAAGCTTTCTTT
.,TRBV2,TRBJ1-5,TRBD1,CASTAGQSQPQHF,TGTGCCAGCACCGCGGGACAGAGTCAGCCCCAGCATTTT
.,TRBV6-6,TRBJ1-1,.,CASSWLTVNTEAFF,TGTGCCAGCAGTTGGTTAACAGTGAACACTGAAGCTTTCTTT
.,TRBV21-1,TRBJ2-7,.,CASSSPRRVYEQYF,TGTGCCAGCAGCTCCCCCCGCCGGGTTTACGAGCAGTACTTC
few,TRBV7-3,TRBJ2-1,TRBD1,CASSRQGDNEQFF,TGTGCCAGCAGCCGACAGGGGGACAATGAGCAGTTCTTC
.,TRBV2,TRBJ2-3,TRBD2,CASRPGLGTDTQYF,TGTGCCAGCCGCCCGGGACTAGGCACAGATACGCAGTATTTT
.,TRBV12-5,TRBJ1-5,.,CASAPPGVGQPQHF,TGTGCTAGTGCCCCTCCGGGGGTAGGTCAGCCCCAGCATTTT
.,TRBV28,TRBJ2-7,TRBD2,CASTPPGLAALTRYF,TGTGCCAGCACTCCACCTGGGCTAGCGGCCTTAACTCGGTACTTC
once,TRBV5-1,TRBJ2-5,TRBD1,CASTVAGGNKETQYF,TGCGCCAGCACCGTGGCAGGGGGCAATAAAGAGACCCAGTACTTC
.,TRBV7-3,TRBJ2-3,TRBD2,CASSLRASGRFFTDTQYF,TGTGCCAGCAGCTTAAGGGCTAGCGGGAGGTTCTTCACAGATACGCAGTATTTT
once,TRBV6-1,TRBJ1-2,.,CASMLAFGGNYGYTF,TGTGCCAGCATGCTGGCGTTCGGCGGGAACTATGGCTACACCTTC
.,TRBV10-3,TRBJ1-2,.,CAISESVSGANYGYTF,TGTGCCATCAGTGAGTCAGTGTCAGGGGCTAACTATGGCTACACCTTC
.,TRBV19,TRBJ1-5,.,CASSPRDSNQPQHF,TGTGCCAGTAGTCCCAGGGATTCCAATCAGCCCCAGCATTTT
.,TRBV6-5,TRBJ2-7,.,CASSYSMGGSYEQYF,TGTGCCAGCAGTTACTCGATGGGGGGCTCCTACGAGCAGTACTTC
.,TRBV4-1,TRBJ2-3,TRBD2,CASSQESAGLTDTQYF,TGCGCCAGCAGCCAAGAGTCAGCGGGGCTCACAGATACGCAGTATTTT
.,TRBV11-1,TRBJ2-5,TRBD2,CASSLDLRLTSIVETQYF,TGTGCCAGCAGCTTAGACCTAAGGTTGACTAGCATAGTAGAGACCCAGTACTTC
.,TRBV6-6,TRBJ2-5,.,CASSPPGGTQYF,TGTGCCAGCAGCCCGCCCGGGGGGACCCAGTACTTC
.,TRBV19,TRBJ1-5,.,CASSMQGSQPQHF,TGTGCCAGTAGTATGCAGGGAAGTCAGCCCCAGCATTTT
.,TRBV4-1,TRBJ2-3,TRBD1,CASSQDPGQGTDTQYF,TGCGCCAGCAGCCAAGACCCGGGACAGGGAACAGATACGCAGTATTTT
.,TRBV5-6,TRBJ2-2,TRBD1,CASSPDRPGELFF,TGTGCCAGCAGCCCGGACAGGCCCGGGGAGCTGTTTTTT
.,TRBV10-3,TRBJ2-1,.,CAITGTGHLYNEQFF,TGTGCCATCACCGGAACAGGACACTTATACAATGAGCAGTTCTTC
.,TRBV9,TRBJ2-3,.,CASSVDLGGRWGDTQYF,TGTGCCAGCAGCGTAGATTTGGGAGGACGATGGGGAGATACGCAGTATTTT
.,TRBV7-8,TRBJ1-5,.,CASSTRTGQGLNQPQHF,TGTGCCAGCAGCACACGGACCGGGCAGGGGTTAAATCAGCCCCAGCATTTT
.,TRBV7-9,TRBJ2-7,.,CASSTPARRADEQYF,TGTGCCAGCAGTACTCCCGCCAGGAGGGCCGACGAGCAGTACTTC
few,TRBV18,TRBJ2-1,.,CASSPSPGYEQFF,TGTGCCAGCTCACCTTCCCCTGGCTATGAGCAGTTCTTC
few,TRBV19,TRBJ1-5,.,CASSIYRGSNQPQHF,TGTGCCAGTAGTATTTATCGGGGTAGCAATCAGCCCCAGCATTTT
.,TRBV2,TRBJ2-7,.,CASSLGQSYEQYF,TGTGCCAGCAGTCTCGGACAGTCCTACGAGCAGTACTTC
.,TRBV28,TRBJ1-3,.,CASSPLLGRVRSSGNTIYF,TGTGCCAGCAGCCCCCTGTTAGGCAGGGTCAGATCCAGCGGAAACACCATATATTTT
.,TRBV6-4,TRBJ1-5,TRBD1,CASSVGDSAPYQPQHF,TGTGCCAGCAGTGTCGGGGACAGTGCTCCTTATCAGCCCCAGCATTTT
.,TRBV19,TRBJ2-5,.,CASSPASGVETQYF,TGTGCCAGTAGTCCCGCTTCGGGGGTGGAGACCCAGTACTTC
once,TRBV6-5,TRBJ1-2,TRBD1,CASSQGQGANYGYTF,TGTGCCAGCAGTCAGGGACAGGGGGCAAACTATGGCTACACCTTC
once,TRBV28,TRBJ2-7,TRBD1,CASSPRQGLAYEQYF,TGTGCCAGCAGTCCCAGACAGGGGCTCGCCTACGAGCAGTACTTC
.,TRBV6-1,TRBJ2-2,.,CASSEGHLYTGELFF,TGTGCCAGCAGTGAGGGACACCTCTACACCGGGGAGCTGTTTTTT
.,TRBV6-1,TRBJ2-1,.,CASRADISYNEQFF,TGTGCCAGCAGGGCGGACATTTCCTACAATGAGCAGTTCTTC
.,TRBV7-2,TRBJ1-1,.,CASSLGAAPNTEAFF,TGTGCCAGCAGCTTAGGGGCTGCACCGAACACTGAAGCTTTCTTT
few,TRBV28,TRBJ1-5,.,CASSLWQGNSNQPQHF,TGTGCCAGCAGTTTATGGCAGGGGAATAGCAATCAGCCCCAGCATTTT
.,TRBV4-1,TRBJ1-6,TRBD1,CASSQLGQGNSPPHF,TGCGCCAGCAGCCAATTAGGACAGGGGAATTCACCCCCCCACTTT
.,TRBV7-8,TRBJ1-1,.,CASSLEEGWTEAFF,TGTGCCAGCAGCTTAGAGGAGGGGTGGACTGAAGCTTTCTTT
.,TRBV2,TRBJ2-7,TRBD2,CASVRGVPYEQYF,TGTGCCAGCGTTCGGGGGGTACCCTACGAGCAGTACTTC
.,TRBV27,TRBJ1-1,TRBD1,CASSYTGGEAFF,TGTGCCAGCAGTTACACAGGGGGAGAGGCTTTCTTT
.,TRBV7-2,TRBJ2-1,.,CASSPQVGGGLTLPFF,TGTGCCAGCAGCCCCCAAGTCGGTGGGGGGTTGACCCTCCCGTTCTTC
.,TRBV30,TRBJ1-1,.,CAWSVKGEGEAFF,TGTGCCTGGAGTGTAAAGGGCGAGGGTGAAGCTTTCTTT